This T cell receptor beta chain stems from a study of blood T cell repertoires in COVID-19. Only in-frame clones appear in the TCRdb table, and some are missing; sequencing was by immunoSEQ multiplex PCR. The sample contains 200,000 to 300,000 clones, about 87% of which appear only once. A single count supports this clone. CDR3 length: 14 amino acids. CDR1 is SGDLS, CDR2 YYNGEE, per germline. V was cut by 4 bases and J by 1 base, with 11 bases left in between. V gene TRBV9 combines with J gene TRBJ1-1, with a possible D match to TRBD1 (6 bases). This clonotype was sampled from a woman aged 40 to 50 who had been exposed to COVID-19. Sequencing was performed on PBMCs or T cells enriched from blood (not recorded which). DNA of the CDR3: TGTGCCAGCAGCCTCAGGGGAACGAACACTGAAGCTTTCTTT. Its translation is CASSLRGTNTEAFF. Together with reference TRBV9 and TRBJ1-1, the CDR3 gives the full variable domain: DSGVTQTPKHLITATGQRVTLRCSPRSGDLSVYWYQQSLDQGLQFLIQYYNGEERAKGNILERFSAQQFPDLHSELNLSSLELGDSALYFCASSLRGTNTEAFFGQGTRLTVV.